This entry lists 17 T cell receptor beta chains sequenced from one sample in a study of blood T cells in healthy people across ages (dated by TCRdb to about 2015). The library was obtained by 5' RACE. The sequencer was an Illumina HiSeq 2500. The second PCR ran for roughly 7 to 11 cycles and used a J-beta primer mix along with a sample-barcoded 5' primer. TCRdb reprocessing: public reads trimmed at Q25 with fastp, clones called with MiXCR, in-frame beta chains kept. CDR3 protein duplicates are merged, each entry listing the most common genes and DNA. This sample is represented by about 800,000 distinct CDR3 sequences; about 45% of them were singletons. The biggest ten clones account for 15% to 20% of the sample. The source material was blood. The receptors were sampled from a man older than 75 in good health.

The DNA for the CDR3 is TGTGCCACCAGTGACAATAGCGGGAAGCACAATGAGCAGTTCTTC. Translated, it gives CATSDNSGKHNEQFF. The chain links TRBV24-1 to TRBJ2-1; TRBD2 matches at 8 bases. CDR1 KGHDR and CDR2 SFDVKD come from the germline V gene. J was trimmed by 5 bases and V by 4 bases; bases with no gene match: 6. There are 15 residues in the CDR3.

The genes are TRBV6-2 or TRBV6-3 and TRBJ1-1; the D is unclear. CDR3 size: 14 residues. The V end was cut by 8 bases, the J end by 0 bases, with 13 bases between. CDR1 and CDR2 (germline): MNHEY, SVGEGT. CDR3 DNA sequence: TGTGCCAGCCTGATCGGAGATATGAACACTGAAGCTTTCTTT. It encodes CASLIGDMNTEAFF.

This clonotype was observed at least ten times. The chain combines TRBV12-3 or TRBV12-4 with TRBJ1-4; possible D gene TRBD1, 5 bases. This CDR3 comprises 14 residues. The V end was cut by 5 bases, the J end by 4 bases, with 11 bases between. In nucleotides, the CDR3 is TGTGCCAGCAGTCTCCGGGGCCTTAATGAAAAACTGTTTTTT. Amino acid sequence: CASSLRGLNEKLFF.

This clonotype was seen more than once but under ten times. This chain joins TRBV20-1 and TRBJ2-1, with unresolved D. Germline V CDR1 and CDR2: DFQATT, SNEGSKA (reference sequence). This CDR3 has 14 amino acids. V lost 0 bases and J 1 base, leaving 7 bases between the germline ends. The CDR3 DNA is TGCAGTGCTAGAGATGGTGGATCCTACAATGAGCAGTTCTTC. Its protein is CSARDGGSYNEQFF.

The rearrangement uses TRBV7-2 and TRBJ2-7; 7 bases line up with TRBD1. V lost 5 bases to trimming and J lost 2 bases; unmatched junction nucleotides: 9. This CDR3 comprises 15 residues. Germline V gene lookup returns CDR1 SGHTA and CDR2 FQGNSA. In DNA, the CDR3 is TGTGCCAGCAGCACAGCCGGGACAGAGACCTACGAGCAGTACTTC. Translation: CASSTAGTETYEQYF.

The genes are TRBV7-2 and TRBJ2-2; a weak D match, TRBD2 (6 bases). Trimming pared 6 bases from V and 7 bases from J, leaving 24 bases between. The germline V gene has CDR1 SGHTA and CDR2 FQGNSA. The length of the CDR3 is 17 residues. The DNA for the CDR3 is TGTGCCAGCAGATATCCCGGGAGCACGACGTCGGGCGGGGAGCTGTTTTTT. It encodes CASRYPGSTTSGGELFF.

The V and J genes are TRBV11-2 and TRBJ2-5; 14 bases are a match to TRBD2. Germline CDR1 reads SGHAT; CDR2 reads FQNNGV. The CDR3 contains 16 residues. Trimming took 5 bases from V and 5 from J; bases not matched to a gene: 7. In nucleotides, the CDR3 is TGTGCCAGCAGCCCGTGGGGACTAGCGGGAGAGGAGACCCAGTACTTC. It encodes CASSPWGLAGEETQYF.

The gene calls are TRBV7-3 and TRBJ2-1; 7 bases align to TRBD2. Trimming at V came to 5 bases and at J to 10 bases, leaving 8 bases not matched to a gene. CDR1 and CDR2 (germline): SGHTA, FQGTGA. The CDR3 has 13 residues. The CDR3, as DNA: TGTGCCAGCAGCGACAAACCAGCGGGGGAGCAGTTCTTC. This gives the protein CASSDKPAGEQFF.

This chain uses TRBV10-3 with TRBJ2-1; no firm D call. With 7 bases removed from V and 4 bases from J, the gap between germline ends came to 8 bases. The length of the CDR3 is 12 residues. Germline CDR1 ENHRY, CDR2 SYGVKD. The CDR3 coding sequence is TGTGCCATCAATGGAGAATACAATGAGCAGTTCTTC. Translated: CAINGEYNEQFF.

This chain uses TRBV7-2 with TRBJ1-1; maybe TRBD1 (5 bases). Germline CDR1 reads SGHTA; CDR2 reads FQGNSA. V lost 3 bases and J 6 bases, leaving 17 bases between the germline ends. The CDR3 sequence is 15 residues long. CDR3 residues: CASSFPTRGKAEAFF. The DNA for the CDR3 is TGTGCCAGCAGCTTCCCGACAAGGGGCAAGGCTGAAGCTTTCTTT.

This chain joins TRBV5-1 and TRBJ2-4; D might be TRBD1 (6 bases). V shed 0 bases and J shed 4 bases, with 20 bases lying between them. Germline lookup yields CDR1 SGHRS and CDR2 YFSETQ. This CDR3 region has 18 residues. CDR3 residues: CASSLALGALNKKNIQYF. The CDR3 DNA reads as TGCGCCAGCAGCTTGGCCCTGGGGGCGCTGAATAAGAAAAACATTCAGTACTTC.

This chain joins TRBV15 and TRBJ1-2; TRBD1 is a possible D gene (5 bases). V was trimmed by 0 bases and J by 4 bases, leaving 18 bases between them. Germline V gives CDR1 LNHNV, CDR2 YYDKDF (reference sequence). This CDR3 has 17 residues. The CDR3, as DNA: TGTGCCACCAGCAGAGAACCTGGGGGGACCTTTTCCTATGGCTACACCTTC. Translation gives CATSREPGGTFSYGYTF.

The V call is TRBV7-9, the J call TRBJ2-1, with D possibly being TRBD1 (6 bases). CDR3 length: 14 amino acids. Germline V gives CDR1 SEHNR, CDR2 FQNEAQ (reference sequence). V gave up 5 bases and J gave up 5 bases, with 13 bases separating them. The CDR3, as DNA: TGTGCCAGCAGCATCCGGGACATAGACAATGAGCAGTTCTTC. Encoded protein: CASSIRDIDNEQFF.

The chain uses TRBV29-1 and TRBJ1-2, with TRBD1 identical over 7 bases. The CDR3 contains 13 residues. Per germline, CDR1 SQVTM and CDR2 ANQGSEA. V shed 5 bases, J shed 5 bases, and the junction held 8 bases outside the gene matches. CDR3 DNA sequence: TGCAGCGTTAATCAGGGGGATTATTATGGCTACACCTTC. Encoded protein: CSVNQGDYYGYTF.

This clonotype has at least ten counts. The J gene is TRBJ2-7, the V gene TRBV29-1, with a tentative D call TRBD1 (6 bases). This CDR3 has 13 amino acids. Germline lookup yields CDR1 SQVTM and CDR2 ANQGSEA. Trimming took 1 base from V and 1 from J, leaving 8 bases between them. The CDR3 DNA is TGCAGCGTTGAAGGGACAGTTTCCTACGAGCAGTACTTC. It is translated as CSVEGTVSYEQYF.

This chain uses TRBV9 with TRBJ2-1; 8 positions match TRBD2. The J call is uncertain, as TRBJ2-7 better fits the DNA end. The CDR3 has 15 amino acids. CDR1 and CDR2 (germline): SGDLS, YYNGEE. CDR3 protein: CASSSTSGLYNEQYF. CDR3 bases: TGTGCCAGCAGCTCTACTAGCGGACTATACAATGAGCAGTACTTC.

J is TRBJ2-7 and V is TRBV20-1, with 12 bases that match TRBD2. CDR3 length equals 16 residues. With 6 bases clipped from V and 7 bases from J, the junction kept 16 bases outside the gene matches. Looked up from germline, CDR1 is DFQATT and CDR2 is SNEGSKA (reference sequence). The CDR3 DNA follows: TGCAGTGCAGTCAAACTAGCGGGAGGACTCTACAATGAGCAGTACTTC. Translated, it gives CSAVKLAGGLYNEQYF.